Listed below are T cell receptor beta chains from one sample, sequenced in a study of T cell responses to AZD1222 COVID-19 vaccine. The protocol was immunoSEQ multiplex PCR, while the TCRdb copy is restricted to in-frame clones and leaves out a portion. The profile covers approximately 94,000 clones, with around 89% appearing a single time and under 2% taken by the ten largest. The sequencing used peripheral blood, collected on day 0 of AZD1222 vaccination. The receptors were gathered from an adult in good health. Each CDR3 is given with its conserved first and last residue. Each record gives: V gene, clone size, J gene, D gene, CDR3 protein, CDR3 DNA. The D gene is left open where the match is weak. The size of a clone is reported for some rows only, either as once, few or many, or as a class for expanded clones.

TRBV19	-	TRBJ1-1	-	CASSSQGSGNTEAFF	TGTGCCAGTAGTAGTCAGGGCTCGGGGAACACTGAAGCTTTCTTT
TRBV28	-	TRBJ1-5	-	CATWTARSNQPQHF	TGTGCCACCTGGACAGCCCGGAGCAATCAGCCCCAGCATTTT
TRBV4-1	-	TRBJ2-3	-	CASSQGTDWDTQYF	TGCGCCAGCAGCCAGGGGACCGACTGGGATACGCAGTATTTT
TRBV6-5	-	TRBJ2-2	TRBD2	CASRGGRDTGELFF	TGTGCCAGCAGGGGCGGGAGAGATACCGGGGAGCTGTTTTTT
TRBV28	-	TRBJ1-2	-	CASMGTAYGYTF	TGTGCCAGCATGGGGACGGCCTATGGCTACACCTTC
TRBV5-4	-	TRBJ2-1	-	CASSLEPLIGNEQFF	TGTGCCAGCAGCCTAGAGCCCCTAATTGGCAATGAGCAGTTCTTC
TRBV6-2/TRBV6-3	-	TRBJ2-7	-	CASSYSTKGTLDYEQYF	TGTGCCAGCAGTTACTCGACAAAAGGGACCCTTGACTACGAGCAGTACTTC
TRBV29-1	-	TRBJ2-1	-	CSVTGKLYNEQFF	TGCAGCGTAACGGGGAAGCTTTACAATGAGCAGTTCTTC
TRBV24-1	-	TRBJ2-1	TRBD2	CATSDPAGGSYNEQFF	TGTGCCACCAGTGATCCAGCGGGAGGGTCCTACAATGAGCAGTTCTTC
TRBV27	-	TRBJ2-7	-	CASSLAFGYEQYF	TGTGCCAGCAGTTTGGCCTTTGGTTACGAGCAGTACTTC
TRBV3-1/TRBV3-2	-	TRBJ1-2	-	CASSQMAVGYTF	TGTGCCAGCAGCCAAATGGCGGTTGGCTACACCTTC
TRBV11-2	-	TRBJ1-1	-	CASSLSHLNTEAFF	TGTGCCAGCAGCTTATCCCATTTGAACACTGAAGCTTTCTTT
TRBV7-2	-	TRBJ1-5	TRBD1	CASSLGAGGVQPQHF	TGTGCCAGCAGCTTAGGGGCAGGGGGCGTTCAGCCCCAGCATTTT
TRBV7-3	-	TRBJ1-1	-	CASSPTGGRTEAFF	TGTGCCAGCAGTCCTACAGGAGGTAGAACTGAAGCTTTCTTT
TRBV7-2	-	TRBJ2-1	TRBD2	CASSFRGGLAGGNEQFF	TGTGCCAGCAGTTTTAGGGGGGGACTAGCGGGAGGAAATGAGCAGTTCTTC
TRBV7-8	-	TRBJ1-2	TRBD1	CAAGGRGRANYGYTF	TGTGCCGCAGGGGGTAGGGGCAGGGCGAACTATGGCTACACCTTC
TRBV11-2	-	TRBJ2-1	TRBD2	CASSFGLADYNEQFF	TGTGCCAGCAGCTTCGGACTAGCGGACTACAATGAGCAGTTCTTC
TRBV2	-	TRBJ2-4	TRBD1	CASSSDRVDIQYF	TGTGCCAGCAGCTCGGACAGGGTGGACATTCAGTACTTC
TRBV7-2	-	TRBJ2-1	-	CASSLGLRWEVPIYEQFF	TGTGCCAGCAGCTTAGGGTTGCGGTGGGAGGTCCCAATTTATGAGCAGTTCTTC
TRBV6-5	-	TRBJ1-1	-	CASSYSIKGYETFF	TGTGCCAGCAGTTACTCGATCAAGGGGTATGAAACTTTCTTT
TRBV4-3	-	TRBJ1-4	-	CASKQGFRGPNEKLFF	TGCGCCAGTAAGCAGGGCTTCCGGGGACCAAATGAAAAACTGTTTTTT
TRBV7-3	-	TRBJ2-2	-	CASSPSPGELFF	TGTGCCAGCAGCCCTAGCCCCGGGGAGCTGTTTTTT
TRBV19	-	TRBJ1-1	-	CASSPTGGGTEAFF	TGTGCCAGTAGTCCAACCGGTGGGGGCACTGAAGCTTTCTTT
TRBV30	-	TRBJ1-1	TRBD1	CAWTDTGGYTEAFF	TGTGCCTGGACTGATACAGGGGGATACACTGAAGCTTTCTTT
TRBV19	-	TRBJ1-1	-	CASIQGNTEAFF	TGTGCCAGTATACAGGGGAACACTGAAGCTTTCTTT
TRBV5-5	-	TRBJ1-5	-	CASSIKGGSNQPQHF	TGTGCCAGCAGTATCAAAGGGGGGAGCAATCAGCCCCAGCATTTT
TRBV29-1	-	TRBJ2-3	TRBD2	CSVVLARGGDTQYF	TGCAGCGTTGTACTTGCCCGGGGGGGTGATACGCAGTATTTT
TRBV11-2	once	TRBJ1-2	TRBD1	CASSFGQGGGYTF	TGTGCCAGCAGCTTTGGACAGGGAGGCGGCTACACCTTC
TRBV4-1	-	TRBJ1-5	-	CASSQDGGIGNQPQHF	TGCGCCAGCAGCCAAGACGGGGGGATCGGCAATCAGCCCCAGCATTTT
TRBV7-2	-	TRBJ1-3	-	CASSLGGLGNTIYF	TGTGCCAGCAGCTTAGGGGGGCTGGGAAACACCATATATTTT
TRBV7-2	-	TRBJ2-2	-	CASSHGYTGELFF	TGTGCCAGCAGCCACGGATACACCGGGGAGCTGTTTTTT
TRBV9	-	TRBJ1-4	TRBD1	CASTKGASEKLFF	TGTGCCAGCACCAAGGGGGCGTCGGAAAAACTGTTTTTT
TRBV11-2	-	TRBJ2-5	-	CASSLGAGRQETQYF	TGTGCCAGCAGCTTAGGGGCAGGGAGGCAAGAGACCCAGTACTTC
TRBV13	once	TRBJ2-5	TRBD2	CASSLGTSGTRETQYF	TGTGCCAGCAGCTTAGGGACTAGCGGTACCAGAGAGACCCAGTACTTC
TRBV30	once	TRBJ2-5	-	CAWSVPTGPLQETQYF	TGTGCCTGGAGTGTCCCGACAGGTCCCCTACAAGAGACCCAGTACTTC
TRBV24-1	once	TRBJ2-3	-	CATSAGQTADTQYF	TGTGCCACCAGTGCTGGACAGACAGCAGATACGCAGTATTTT
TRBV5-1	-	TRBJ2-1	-	CASSFRTEGVNEQFF	TGCGCCAGCAGCTTCAGGACAGAGGGGGTTAATGAGCAGTTCTTC
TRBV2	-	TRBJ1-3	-	CASTDDGAGNTIYF	TGTGCCAGCACGGACGATGGGGCTGGAAACACCATATATTTT
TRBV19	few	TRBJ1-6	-	CASSIAGRHNSPLHF	TGTGCCAGTAGTATCGCAGGGCGGCATAATTCACCCCTCCACTTT
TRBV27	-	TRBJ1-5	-	CASSLQGSNQPQHF	TGTGCCAGCAGTCTGCAGGGATCCAATCAGCCCCAGCATTTT
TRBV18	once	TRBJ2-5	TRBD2	CASSPPRRSGRDQETQYF	TGTGCCAGCTCACCACCGAGGCGGAGCGGGAGGGACCAAGAGACCCAGTACTTC
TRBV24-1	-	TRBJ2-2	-	CATSDGSGNTGELFF	TGTGCCACCAGTGACGGGTCGGGGAACACCGGGGAGCTGTTTTTT
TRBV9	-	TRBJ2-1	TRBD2	CASSALAGGLYNEQFF	TGTGCCAGCAGCGCTCTAGCGGGGGGACTCTACAATGAGCAGTTCTTC